A single sample is the source of the 2 T cell receptor beta chains below, sequenced in a study of tumor T cells in aggressive B-cell lymphoma (TCRdb year 2017). Library method: the immunoSEQ multiplex PCR assay. TCRdb provides this immuneACCESS table in a form limited to in-frame rearrangements. Some clones are lacking; in checked studies, under half of them reflect an unresolved V gene, and why the rest are absent is not known. This sample holds approximately 600 clones; less than 95% were observed only once. Of the sample, roughly 6.5% is held by the ten largest clones. The specimen was tumor tissue. Receptors were obtained from an adult with diffuse large B cell lymphoma.

CDR3 loop: CASSFDRPGTDTQYF. The CDR3, as DNA: TGCGCCAGCAGCTTCGACCGTCCGGGGACAGATACGCAGTATTTT. V usage is TRBV5-1 and J usage is TRBJ2-3; possibly TRBD2 for D (5 bases). V was pared by 2 bases and J by 3 bases, with 13 bases between. The CDR3 covers 15 residues. Germline V lookup: CDR1 SGHRS, CDR2 YFSETQ.

The chain is built from TRBV4-2 and TRBJ2-3; weak D call: TRBD2 (6 bases). V was pared by 2 bases and J by 2 bases, with 11 bases between. Germline CDR1 LGHNA, CDR2 YNFKEQ. This CDR3 has 15 residues. The CDR3, as DNA: TGTGCCAGCAGCCAACTCCGGGACTTCACAGATACGCAGTATTTT. Translation gives CASSQLRDFTDTQYF.